This T cell receptor (beta chain) was identified during a study of cytomegalovirus exposure and HLA in healthy donors. This clone was recorded a few times. A junction boundary mismatches the germline segment, possibly from a read error. PCR used 60 Vbeta primers and 13 Jbeta primers. The repertoire was sequenced with immunoSEQ multiplex PCR; TCRdb's copy has only in-frame clones and lacks some. The sample holds 150,000 or so clones, about 83% seen once. The CDR3 loop spans 12 amino acids. CDR1 SEHNR and CDR2 FQNEAQ come from the germline V gene (reference sequence). The chain couples TRBV7-9 to TRBJ2-7; D is possibly TRBD1 (6 bases). The sample consisted of PBMCs. The receptor comes from a woman aged 35 to 49 in good health and CMV-seronegative. CDR3 residues: CSSSLQGNEQYF. CDR3 in DNA: TGTTCCAGCAGCTTACAGGGCAACGAGCAGTACTTC.